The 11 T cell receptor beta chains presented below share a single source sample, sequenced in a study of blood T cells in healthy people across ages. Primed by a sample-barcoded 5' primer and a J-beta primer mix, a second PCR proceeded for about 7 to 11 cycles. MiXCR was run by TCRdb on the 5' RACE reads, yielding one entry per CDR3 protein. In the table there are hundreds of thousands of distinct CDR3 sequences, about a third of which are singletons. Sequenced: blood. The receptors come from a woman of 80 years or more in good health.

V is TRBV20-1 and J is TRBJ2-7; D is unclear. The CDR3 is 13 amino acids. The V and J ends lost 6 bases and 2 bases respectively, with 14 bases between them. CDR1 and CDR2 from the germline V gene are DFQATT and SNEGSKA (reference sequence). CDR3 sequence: CSALNTVTYEQYF. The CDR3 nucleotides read TGCAGTGCCCTAAACACCGTAACCTACGAGCAGTACTTC.

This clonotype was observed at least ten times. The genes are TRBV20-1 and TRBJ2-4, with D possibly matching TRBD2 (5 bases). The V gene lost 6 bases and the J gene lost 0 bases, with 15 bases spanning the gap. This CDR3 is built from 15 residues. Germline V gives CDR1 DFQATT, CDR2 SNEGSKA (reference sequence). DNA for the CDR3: TGCAGTGCCTGTGGGAGAGGAGTAGCCAAAAACATTCAGTACTTC. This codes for CSACGRGVAKNIQYF.

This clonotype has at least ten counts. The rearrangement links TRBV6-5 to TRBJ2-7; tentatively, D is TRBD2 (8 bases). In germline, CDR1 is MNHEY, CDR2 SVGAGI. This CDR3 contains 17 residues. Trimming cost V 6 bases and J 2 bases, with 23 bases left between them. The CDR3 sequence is CASRSGGSGAIAYEQYF. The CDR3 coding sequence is TGTGCCAGCAGATCAGGGGGTAGCGGGGCGATTGCCTACGAGCAGTACTTC.

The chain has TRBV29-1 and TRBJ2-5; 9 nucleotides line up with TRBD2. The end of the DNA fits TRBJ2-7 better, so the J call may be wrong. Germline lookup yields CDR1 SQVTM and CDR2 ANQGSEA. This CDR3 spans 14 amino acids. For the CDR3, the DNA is TGCAGCGTTGACGGCGGGGGGGATCCCTACGAGCAGTACTTC. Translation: CSVDGGGDPYEQYF.

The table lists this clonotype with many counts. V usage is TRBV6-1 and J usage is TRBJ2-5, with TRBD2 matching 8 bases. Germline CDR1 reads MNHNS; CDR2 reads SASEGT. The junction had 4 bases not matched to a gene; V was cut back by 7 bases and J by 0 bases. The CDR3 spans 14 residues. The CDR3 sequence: CASTRTSYQETQYF. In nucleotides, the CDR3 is TGTGCCAGCACTCGGACTAGCTACCAAGAGACCCAGTACTTC.

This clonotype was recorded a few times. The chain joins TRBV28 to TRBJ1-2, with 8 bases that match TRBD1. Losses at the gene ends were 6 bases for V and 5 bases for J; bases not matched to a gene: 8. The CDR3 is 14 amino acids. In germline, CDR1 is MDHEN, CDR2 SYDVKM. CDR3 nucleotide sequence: TGTGCCAGCAGCCAGGGACAGGAGATTTATGGCTACACCTTC. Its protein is CASSQGQEIYGYTF.

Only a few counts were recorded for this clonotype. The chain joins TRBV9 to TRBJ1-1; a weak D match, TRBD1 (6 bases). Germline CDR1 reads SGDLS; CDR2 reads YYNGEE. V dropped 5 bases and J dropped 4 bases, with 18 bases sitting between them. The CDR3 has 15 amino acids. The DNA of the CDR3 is TGTGCCAGCAGGAACCTCCTGGAGGGGGGCACTGAAGCTTTCTTT. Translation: CASRNLLEGGTEAFF.

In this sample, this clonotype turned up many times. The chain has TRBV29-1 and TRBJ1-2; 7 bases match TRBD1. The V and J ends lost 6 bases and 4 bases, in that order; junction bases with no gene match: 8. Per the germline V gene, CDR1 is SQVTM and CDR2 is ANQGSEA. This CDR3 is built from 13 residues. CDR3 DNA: TGCAGCGTCCAAGGGGGACAGACCTATGGCTACACCTTC. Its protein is CSVQGGQTYGYTF.

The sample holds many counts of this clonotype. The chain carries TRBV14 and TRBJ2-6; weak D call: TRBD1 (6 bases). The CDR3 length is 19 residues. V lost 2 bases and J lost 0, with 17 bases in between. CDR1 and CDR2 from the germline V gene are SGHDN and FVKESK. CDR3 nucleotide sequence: TGTGCCAGCAGCCAACTCGACAGGACCAGTCACTCTGGGGCCAACGTCCTGACTTTC. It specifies CASSQLDRTSHSGANVLTF.

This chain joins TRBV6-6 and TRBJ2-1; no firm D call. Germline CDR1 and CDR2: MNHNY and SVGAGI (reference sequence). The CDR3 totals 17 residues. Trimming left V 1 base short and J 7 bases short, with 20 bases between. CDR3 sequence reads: CASSYYALTQDENEQFF. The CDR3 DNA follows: TGTGCCAGCAGTTACTATGCCTTAACGCAAGACGAGAATGAGCAGTTCTTC.

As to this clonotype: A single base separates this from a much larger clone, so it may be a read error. The CDR3 region has the DNA TGTGCCAGCAGCGCCGGGTGTGGGGGTTCCCAAGAGACCCAGTACTTC. Protein sequence: CASSAGCGGSQETQYF. The chain employs TRBV6-1 and TRBJ2-5; D tentatively reads TRBD1 or TRBD2 (5 bases each). The V end lost 6 bases, the J end lost 1 base, and 18 bases lay between the germline ends. The CDR3 totals 16 residues. Germline CDR1 and CDR2: MNHNS and SASEGT.